This is a list of T cell receptor beta chains from one sample in a study of memory CD4+ T cells and cytomegalovirus serostatus. Sequenced by immunoSEQ multiplex PCR; TCRdb stores in-frame clones only, minus some. The table lists around 54,000 clones, about 80% of them singletons. The source material was memory CD4+ T cells from blood. Every receptor here comes from an adult in good health and CMV-seropositive. The CDR3 runs from the conserved cysteine through the conserved F or W. The order of the fields is V gene, clone size, D gene, J gene, CDR3 DNA, CDR3 protein. A D gene is named only where the DNA matches it firmly. Size tells how often a clone was seen (once, few, many) or the class of an expanded clone, and some rows leave it out.

TRBV7-2	once	-	TRBJ2-3	TGTGCCAGCAGCGCCAGCACAGATACGCAGTATTTT	CASSASTDTQYF
TRBV5-1	-	-	TRBJ2-5	TGCGCCAGCAGCCCGGGGGGCGGGTCGTGGGAGACCCAGTACTTC	CASSPGGGSWETQYF
TRBV30	-	-	TRBJ1-2	TGTGCCTGGGTACCTCAACGTTATTACTATGGCTACACCTTC	CAWVPQRYYYGYTF
TRBV11-2	-	TRBD2	TRBJ2-1	TGTGCCAGCAGCTCCCTCTCCGGGACTAGCAATGAGCAGTTCTTC	CASSSLSGTSNEQFF
TRBV18	-	-	TRBJ1-4	TGTGCCAGCTCACCGCTAGGAGAGACAAATGAAAAACTGTTTTTT	CASSPLGETNEKLFF
TRBV5-1	-	-	TRBJ2-5	TGCGCCAGCAAGGAAGAGACCCAGTACTTC	CASKEETQYF
TRBV11-3	-	-	TRBJ2-3	TGTGCCAGCAGCTTGGGCGGCCCCACAGATACGCAGTATTTT	CASSLGGPTDTQYF
TRBV11-3	-	TRBD2	TRBJ2-3	TGTGCCAGCAGCTTAGGAGGGCGGGAGGGCGATAGAGATACGCAGTATTTT	CASSLGGREGDRDTQYF
TRBV27	-	-	TRBJ2-2	TGTGCCAGCAGACTTACAGGGCTAAACACCGGGGAGCTGTTTTTT	CASRLTGLNTGELFF
TRBV19	-	-	TRBJ2-1	TGTGCCAGTGCCACCCACAATGAGCAGTTCTTC	CASATHNEQFF
TRBV4-3	-	TRBD2	TRBJ2-5	TGCGCCAGCAGCCAAGGATTCGGGACTAGCGGAGAGACCCAGTACTTC	CASSQGFGTSGETQYF